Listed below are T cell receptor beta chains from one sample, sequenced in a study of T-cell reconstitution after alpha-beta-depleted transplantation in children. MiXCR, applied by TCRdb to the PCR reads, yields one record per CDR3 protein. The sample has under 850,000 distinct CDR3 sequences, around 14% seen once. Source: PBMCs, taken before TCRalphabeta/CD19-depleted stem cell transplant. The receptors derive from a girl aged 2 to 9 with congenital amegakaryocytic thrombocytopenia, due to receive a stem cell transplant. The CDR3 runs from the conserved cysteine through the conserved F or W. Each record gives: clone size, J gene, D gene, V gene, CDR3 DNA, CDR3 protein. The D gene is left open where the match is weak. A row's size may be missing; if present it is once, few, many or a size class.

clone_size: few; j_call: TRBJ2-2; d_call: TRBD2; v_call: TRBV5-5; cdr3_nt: TGTGCCAGCAGATTACTAGCGGCGAACACCGGGGAGCTGTTTTTT; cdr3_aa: CASRLLAANTGELFF
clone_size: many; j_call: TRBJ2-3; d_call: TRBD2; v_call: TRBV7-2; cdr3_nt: TGTGCCAGCAGCCCGCGGACTAGCTTAGATCGGGGTACGCAGTATTTT; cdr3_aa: CASSPRTSLDRGTQYF
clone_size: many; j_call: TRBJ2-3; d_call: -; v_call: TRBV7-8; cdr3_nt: TGTGCCAGCAGCTTAGCGTTGGGCGGCACAGATACGCAGTATTTT; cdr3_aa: CASSLALGGTDTQYF
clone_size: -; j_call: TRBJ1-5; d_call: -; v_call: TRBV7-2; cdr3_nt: TGTGCCAGCAGCTCGCGCCGGGATTTGGGACAGCATTTT; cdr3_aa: CASSSRRDLGQHF
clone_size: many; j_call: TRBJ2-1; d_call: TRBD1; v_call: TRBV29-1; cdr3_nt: TGCAGCGCCGACAGGGGTGAAGGGTGGAATGAGCAGTTCTTC; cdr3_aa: CSADRGEGWNEQFF
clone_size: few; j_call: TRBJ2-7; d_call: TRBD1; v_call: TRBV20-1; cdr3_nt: TGCAGTGCTCTCCGGGACAGGGGTTTTACCGCCTACGAGCAGTACTTC; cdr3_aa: CSALRDRGFTAYEQYF
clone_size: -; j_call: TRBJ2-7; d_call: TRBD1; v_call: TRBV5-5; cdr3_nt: TGTGCCAGCAATAACAAACAGGGGGCGTACGAGCAGTACTTC; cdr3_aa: CASNNKQGAYEQYF
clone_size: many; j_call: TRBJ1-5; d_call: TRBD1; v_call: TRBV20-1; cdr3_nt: TGCAGTGCTCTACCGGGACAGAGAAATCAGCCCCAGCATTTT; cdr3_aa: CSALPGQRNQPQHF
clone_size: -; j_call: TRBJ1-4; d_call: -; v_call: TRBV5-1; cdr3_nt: TGCGCCAGCAGCTTCGACACAGGCAAGGAAAAACTGTTTTTT; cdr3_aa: CASSFDTGKEKLFF
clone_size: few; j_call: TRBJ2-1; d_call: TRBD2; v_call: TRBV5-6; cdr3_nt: TGTGCCACCTCGCGGTTTGTTAGCGGGTTTGTAAATGAGCAGTTCTTC; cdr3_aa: CATSRFVSGFVNEQFF
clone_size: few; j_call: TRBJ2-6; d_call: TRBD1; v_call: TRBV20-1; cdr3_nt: TGCAGTGCTCGGACAGGGTACGGGGCCAACGTCCTGACTTTC; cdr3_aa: CSARTGYGANVLTF
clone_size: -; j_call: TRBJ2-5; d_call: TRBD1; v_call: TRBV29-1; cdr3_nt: TGCAGCGTTGAAGATCGTGGCAGGGGGCAGGAGACCCAGTACTTC; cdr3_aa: CSVEDRGRGQETQYF
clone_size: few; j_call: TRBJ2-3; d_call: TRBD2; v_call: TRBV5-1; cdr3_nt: TGCGCCAGCAGCTTAACGGGAGGGCCGGGCACAGATACGCAGTATTTT; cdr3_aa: CASSLTGGPGTDTQYF
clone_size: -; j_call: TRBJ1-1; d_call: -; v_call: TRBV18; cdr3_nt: TGTGCCAGCTCACCAGGTGTCTCGTCTGGGGCTGAAGCTTTCTTT; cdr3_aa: CASSPGVSSGAEAFF
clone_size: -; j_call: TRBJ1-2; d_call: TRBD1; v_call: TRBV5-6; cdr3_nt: TGTGCCAGCAGCCCGGGACAGTTCCATGGCTACACCTTC; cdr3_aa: CASSPGQFHGYTF
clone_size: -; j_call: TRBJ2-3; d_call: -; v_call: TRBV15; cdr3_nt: TGTGCCACCAGCAGCCACCCTATACCCACAGATACGCAGTATTTT; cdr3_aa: CATSSHPIPTDTQYF
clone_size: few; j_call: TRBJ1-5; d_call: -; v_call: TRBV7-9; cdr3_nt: TGTGCCAGCAGCCCCGGAGGTCAGCCCCAGCATTTT; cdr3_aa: CASSPGGQPQHF
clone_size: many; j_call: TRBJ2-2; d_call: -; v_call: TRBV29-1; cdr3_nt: TGCAGCGTAATAGGGAACACCGGGGAGCTGTTTTTT; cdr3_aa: CSVIGNTGELFF
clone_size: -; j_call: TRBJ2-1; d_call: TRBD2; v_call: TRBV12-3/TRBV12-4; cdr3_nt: TGTGCCAGCAGCCCCCGGGGAGGGAAGACCTACAATGAGCAGTTCTTC; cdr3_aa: CASSPRGGKTYNEQFF
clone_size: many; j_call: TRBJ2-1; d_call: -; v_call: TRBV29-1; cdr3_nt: TGCAGCGCACTTAAACCGACAGTGAATGAGCAGTTCTTC; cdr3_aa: CSALKPTVNEQFF
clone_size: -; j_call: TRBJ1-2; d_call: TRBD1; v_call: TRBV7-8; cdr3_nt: TGTGCCAGCAGCTCCCCACGCAGGGGGCTTCTGTATGGCTACACCTTC; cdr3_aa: CASSSPRRGLLYGYTF
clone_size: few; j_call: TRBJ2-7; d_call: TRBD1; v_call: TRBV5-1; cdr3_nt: TGCGCCAGCACTCCAGGGGGCTCCTACGAGCAGTACTTC; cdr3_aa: CASTPGGSYEQYF
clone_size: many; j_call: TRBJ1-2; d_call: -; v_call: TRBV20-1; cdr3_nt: TGCAGTAACTATGCACTTATGGGGCAAGGGGGCTACACCTTC; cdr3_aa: CSNYALMGQGGYTF
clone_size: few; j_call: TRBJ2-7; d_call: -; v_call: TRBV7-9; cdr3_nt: TGTGCCAGCAGCCCCTCGGACAGCCAATACCGCTACGAGCAGTACTTC; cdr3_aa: CASSPSDSQYRYEQYF
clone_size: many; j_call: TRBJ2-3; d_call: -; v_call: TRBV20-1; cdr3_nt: TGCAGTGCTAAGGAGGATACGCAGTATTTT; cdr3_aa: CSAKEDTQYF
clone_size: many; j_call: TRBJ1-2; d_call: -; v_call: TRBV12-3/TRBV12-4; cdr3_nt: TGTGCCAGCACGGCCTGGGGTACTGGCTACACCTTC; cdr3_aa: CASTAWGTGYTF
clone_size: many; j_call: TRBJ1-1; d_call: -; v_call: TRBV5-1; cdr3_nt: TGCGCCAGCAGCCCCGACACCTACACTGAAGCTTTCTTT; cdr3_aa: CASSPDTYTEAFF
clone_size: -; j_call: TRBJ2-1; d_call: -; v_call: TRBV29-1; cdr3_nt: TGCAGCGCCATCAAAGGGATATTTCGCGCAGAAGGGTACAATGAGCAGTTCTTC; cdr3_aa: CSAIKGIFRAEGYNEQFF
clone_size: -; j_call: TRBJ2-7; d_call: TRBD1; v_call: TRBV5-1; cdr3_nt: TGCGCCAGCAGCTTGGAGCCGAGGGGGCCCTACGAGCAGTACTTC; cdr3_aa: CASSLEPRGPYEQYF
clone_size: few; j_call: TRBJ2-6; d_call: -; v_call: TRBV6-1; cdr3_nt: TGTGCCAGCCTGGAGGCCTCCGGGGCCAACGTCCTGACTTTC; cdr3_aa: CASLEASGANVLTF
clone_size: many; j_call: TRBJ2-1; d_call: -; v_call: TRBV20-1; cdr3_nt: TGCAGTGCTAGAGCTACCCTTAGGGATGAGCAGTTCTTC; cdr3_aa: CSARATLRDEQFF
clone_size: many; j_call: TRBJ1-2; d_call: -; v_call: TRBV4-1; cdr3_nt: TGCGCCAGCAGCCAAGTGGGTGAGGGCGGCTACACCTTC; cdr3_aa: CASSQVGEGGYTF
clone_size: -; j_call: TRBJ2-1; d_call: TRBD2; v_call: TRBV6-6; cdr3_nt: TGTGCCAGCAGCGCCGGGACTAGCGGTGAGCAGTTCTTC; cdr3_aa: CASSAGTSGEQFF
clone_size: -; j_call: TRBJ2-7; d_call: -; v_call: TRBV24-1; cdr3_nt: TGTGCCACCAGTGAGGGGGCATCCTACGAGCAGTACTTC; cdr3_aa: CATSEGASYEQYF
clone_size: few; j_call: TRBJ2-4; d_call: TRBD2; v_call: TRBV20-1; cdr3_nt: TGCAGTGCCAGCGGGGAGGGGTGGAACATTCAGTACTTC; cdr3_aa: CSASGEGWNIQYF